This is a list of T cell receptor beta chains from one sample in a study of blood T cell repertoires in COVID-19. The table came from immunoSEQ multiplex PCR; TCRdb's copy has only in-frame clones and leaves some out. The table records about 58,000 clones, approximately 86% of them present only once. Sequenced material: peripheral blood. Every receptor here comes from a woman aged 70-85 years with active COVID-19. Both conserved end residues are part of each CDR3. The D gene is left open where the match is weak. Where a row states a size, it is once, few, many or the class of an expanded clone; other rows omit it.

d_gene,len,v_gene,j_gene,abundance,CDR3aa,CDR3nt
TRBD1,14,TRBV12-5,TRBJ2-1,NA,CASGLSTGVAEQFF,TGTGCTAGTGGTTTGTCAACAGGGGTAGCCGAGCAGTTCTTC
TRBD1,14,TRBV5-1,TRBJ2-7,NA,CASSSGTGDYEQYF,TGCGCCAGCAGTTCCGGGACAGGAGATTACGAGCAGTACTTC
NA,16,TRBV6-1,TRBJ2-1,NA,CASSDPSRSSYNEQFF,TGTGCCAGCAGTGATCCTAGCCGGAGCTCCTACAATGAGCAGTTCTTC
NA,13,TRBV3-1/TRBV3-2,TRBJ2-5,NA,CASSPGLAETQYF,TGTGCCAGCAGCCCGGGACTGGCGGAGACCCAGTACTTC
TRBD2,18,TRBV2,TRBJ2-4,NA,CASSPGTSGRWAKNIQYF,TGTGCCAGCAGTCCCGGGACTAGCGGGAGATGGGCCAAAAACATTCAGTACTTC
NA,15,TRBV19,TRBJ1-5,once,CASSIFPRADQPQHF,TGTGCCAGTAGTATTTTTCCCAGGGCCGATCAGCCCCAGCATTTT
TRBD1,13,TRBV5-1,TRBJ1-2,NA,CASSIRDRMGYTF,TGCGCCAGCAGCATCCGGGACAGGATGGGCTACACCTTC
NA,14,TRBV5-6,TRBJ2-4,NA,CASSYGSGVNIQYF,TGTGCCAGCAGCTACGGGTCGGGGGTGAACATTCAGTACTTC
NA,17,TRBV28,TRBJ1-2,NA,CASSYLRGNGLIYGYTF,TGTGCCAGCTCATACCTCAGGGGTAATGGGCTAATTTATGGCTACACCTTC
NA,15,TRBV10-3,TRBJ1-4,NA,CAISDTGGGNEKLFF,TGTGCCATCAGTGACACCGGGGGAGGTAATGAAAAACTGTTTTTT
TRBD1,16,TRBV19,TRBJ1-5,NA,CASIPTGTGVDQPQHF,TGTGCCAGTATCCCAACCGGGACAGGGGTTGATCAGCCCCAGCATTTT
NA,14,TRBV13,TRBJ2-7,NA,CASSSLGTPYEQYF,TGTGCCAGCAGCTCCCTCGGGACACCCTACGAGCAGTACTTC
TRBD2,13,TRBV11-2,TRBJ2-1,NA,CASTRLANNEQFF,TGTGCCAGCACCCGACTAGCGAACAATGAGCAGTTCTTC
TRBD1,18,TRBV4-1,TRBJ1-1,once,CASSQDPTGGLMNTEAFF,TGCGCCAGCAGCCAAGATCCGACAGGGGGCCTAATGAACACTGAAGCTTTCTTT
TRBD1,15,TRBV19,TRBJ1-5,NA,CASSMTTGGNQPQHF,TGTGCCAGTAGTATGACGACAGGGGGCAATCAGCCCCAGCATTTT
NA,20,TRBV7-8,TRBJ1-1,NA,CASSLTPSRTGFGLGTEAFF,TGTGCCAGCAGCTTAACCCCCTCGAGAACAGGGTTTGGTTTGGGCACTGAAGCTTTCTTT
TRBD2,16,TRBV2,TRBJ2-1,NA,CASTKGLAGGSGEQFF,TGTGCCAGCACCAAGGGACTAGCGGGAGGATCGGGTGAGCAGTTCTTC
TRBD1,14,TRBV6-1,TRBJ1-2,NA,CASSPTGSNYGYTF,TGTGCCAGCAGTCCGACAGGGAGTAACTATGGCTACACCTTC
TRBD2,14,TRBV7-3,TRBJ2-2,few,CASSFAGVTGELFF,TGTGCCAGCAGCTTCGCGGGAGTGACCGGGGAGCTGTTTTTT
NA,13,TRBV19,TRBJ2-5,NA,CASSSRLRETQYF,TGTGCCAGTAGTTCCCGACTACGGGAGACCCAGTACTTC
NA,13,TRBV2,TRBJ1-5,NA,CASIPAGNQPQHF,TGTGCCAGCATTCCGGCGGGCAATCAGCCCCAGCATTTT
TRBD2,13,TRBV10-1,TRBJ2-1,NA,CASSSGNYNEQFF,TGCGCCAGCAGTAGCGGGAACTACAATGAGCAGTTCTTC
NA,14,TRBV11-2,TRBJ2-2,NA,CASSLVPEVGELFF,TGTGCCAGCAGCTTAGTACCGGAGGTCGGGGAGCTGTTTTTT
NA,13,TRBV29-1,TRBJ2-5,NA,CSMKEEGAAWEYF,TGCAGCATGAAGGAGGAGGGGGCCGCTTGGGAGTACTTC
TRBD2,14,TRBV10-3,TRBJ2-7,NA,CAISGSRGTYEQYF,TGTGCCATCAGTGGGTCGCGGGGGACCTACGAGCAGTACTTC